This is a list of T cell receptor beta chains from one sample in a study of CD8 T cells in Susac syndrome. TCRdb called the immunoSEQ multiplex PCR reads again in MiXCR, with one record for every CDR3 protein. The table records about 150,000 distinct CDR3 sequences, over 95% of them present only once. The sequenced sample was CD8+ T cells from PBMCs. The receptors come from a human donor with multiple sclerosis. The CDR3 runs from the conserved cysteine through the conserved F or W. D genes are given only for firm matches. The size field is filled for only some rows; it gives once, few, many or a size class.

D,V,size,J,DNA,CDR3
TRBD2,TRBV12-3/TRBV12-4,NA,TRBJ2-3,TGTGCCAGCAGCACTAGCGGGGGGGCAGATACGCAGTATTTT,CASSTSGGADTQYF
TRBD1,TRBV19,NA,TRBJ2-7,TGTGCCACTCGGGGACAGGACTCCTACGAGCAGTACTTC,CATRGQDSYEQYF
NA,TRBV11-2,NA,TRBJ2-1,TGTGCCAGCAGCCCGTCGGTAGACAATGAGCAGTTCTTC,CASSPSVDNEQFF
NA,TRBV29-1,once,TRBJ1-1,TGCAGCGCCCAGGCTGGGGGGATGAACACTGAAGCTTTCTTT,CSAQAGGMNTEAFF
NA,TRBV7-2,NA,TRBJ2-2,TGTGCCAGCAGCTTTGCCACCGGGGAGCTGTTTTTT,CASSFATGELFF
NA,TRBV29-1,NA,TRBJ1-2,TGCAGCGTTCCCAGACACACCTATGGCTACACCTTC,CSVPRHTYGYTF
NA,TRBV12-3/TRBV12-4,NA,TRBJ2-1,TGTGCCAGTGAGGCGGGACGCAAGCAGTTCTTC,CASEAGRKQFF
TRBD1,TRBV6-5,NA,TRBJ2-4,TGTGCCAGCAGTTTCGGGACAGGGAACATTCAGTACTTC,CASSFGTGNIQYF
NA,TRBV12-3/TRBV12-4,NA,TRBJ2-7,TGTGCCAGCAGTTTGTCGGCAGCTGAGCAGTACTTC,CASSLSAAEQYF
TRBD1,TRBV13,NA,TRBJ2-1,TGTGCCAGCAGCACCCGGGGACAGGGGAATGAGCAGTTCTTC,CASSTRGQGNEQFF
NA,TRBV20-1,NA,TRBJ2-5,TGCAGTGCTAGCAAGCGGTTCCAAGAGACCCAGTACTTC,CSASKRFQETQYF
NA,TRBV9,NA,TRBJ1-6,TGTGCCAGCAGCGGTGACAGTGTGGGGCATTCACCCCTCCACTTT,CASSGDSVGHSPLHF
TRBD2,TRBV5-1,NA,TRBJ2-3,TGCGCCAGCAGCTGGACTAGCGGGGAGAGCACAGATACGCAGTATTTT,CASSWTSGESTDTQYF
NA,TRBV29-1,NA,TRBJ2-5,TGCAGCGTTGAAGACCCTCTTGAAGGGGGAGGTGAGACCCAGTACTTC,CSVEDPLEGGGETQYF
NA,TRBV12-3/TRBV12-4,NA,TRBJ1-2,TGTGCCAGCAGTCTAGGACTAAACTATGGCTACACCTTC,CASSLGLNYGYTF
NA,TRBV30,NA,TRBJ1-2,TGTGCCTGGAGTGGGACCAGGGACTATGGCTACACCTTC,CAWSGTRDYGYTF
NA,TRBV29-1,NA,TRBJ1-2,TGCAGCGTTGATCGAGGGGCTAAGGGCTACACCTTC,CSVDRGAKGYTF
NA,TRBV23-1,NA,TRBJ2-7,TGCGCCAGCAGTCACGGGTGCGAGCAGTACTTC,CASSHGCEQYF
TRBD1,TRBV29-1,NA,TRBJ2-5,TGCAGCGTTGACTATAGGGACAGGGGTGCCCAAGAGACCCAGTACTTC,CSVDYRDRGAQETQYF
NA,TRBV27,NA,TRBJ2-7,TGTGCCAGCAGTCCAGGGTCCACCGACTACGAGCAGTACTTC,CASSPGSTDYEQYF
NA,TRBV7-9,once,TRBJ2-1,TGTGCCAGCTCTAAGGGGGGATTCAATGAGCAGTTCTTC,CASSKGGFNEQFF
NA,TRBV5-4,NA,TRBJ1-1,TGTGCCAGCAGCCGGGCCGTCGTGAACACTGAAGCTTTCTTT,CASSRAVVNTEAFF
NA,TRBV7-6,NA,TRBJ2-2,TGTGCCAGCAGCTTAGCGCTCGGGGAGCTGTTTTTT,CASSLALGELFF
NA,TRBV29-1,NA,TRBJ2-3,TGCAGCGCCGCCCAGGGCGGCCCAATCGCGAATACGCAGTATTTT,CSAAQGGPIANTQYF
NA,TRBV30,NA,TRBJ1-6,TGTGCCTGGAGGGGGATTGGAAATTCACCCCTCCACTTT,CAWRGIGNSPLHF
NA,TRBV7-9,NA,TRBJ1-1,TGTGCCAGCAGAGAGTCGAGGGGCACTGAAGCTTTCTTT,CASRESRGTEAFF
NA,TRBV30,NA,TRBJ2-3,TGTGCCTGGAGTCCTAGCACAGATACGCAGTATTTT,CAWSPSTDTQYF
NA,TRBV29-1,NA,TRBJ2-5,TGCAGCGTTGAAGCGGGTTTCAGCCCCCAAGAGACCCAGTACTTC,CSVEAGFSPQETQYF
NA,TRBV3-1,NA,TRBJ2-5,TGTGCCAGCTCACAACCAGACAGGCCAGAGACCCAGTACTTC,CASSQPDRPETQYF
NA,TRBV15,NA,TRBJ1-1,TGTGCCACCAGCACATCCTGGGACACTGAAGCTTTCTTT,CATSTSWDTEAFF
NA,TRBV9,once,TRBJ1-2,TGTGCCAGCACAGGGATTGATAACTATGGCTACACCTTC,CASTGIDNYGYTF
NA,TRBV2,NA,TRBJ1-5,TGTGCCAGCGACCCAGGGAATCAGCCCCAGCATTTT,CASDPGNQPQHF
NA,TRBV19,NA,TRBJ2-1,TGTGCCAGTAGTATAGACCTCCGGACAGACAATGAGCAGTTCTTC,CASSIDLRTDNEQFF
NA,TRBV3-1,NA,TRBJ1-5,TGTGCCAGCAAGGATGGGGGGTATAGCAATCAGCCCCAGCATTTT,CASKDGGYSNQPQHF
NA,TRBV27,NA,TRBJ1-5,TGTGCCAGCATCATACGGGGGGGGAGCAATCAGCCCCAGCATTTT,CASIIRGGSNQPQHF
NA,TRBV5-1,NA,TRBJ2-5,TGCGCCAGCAGCGAATGGGACGACCAAGAGACCCAGTACTTC,CASSEWDDQETQYF
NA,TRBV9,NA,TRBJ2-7,TGTGCCAGCAGCGTAGGAGGGGACCTCTACGAGCAGTACTTC,CASSVGGDLYEQYF
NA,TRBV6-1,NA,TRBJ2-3,TGTGCCAGCAGTGCCTGGTGGGCTACTAGCACAGATACGCAGTATTTT,CASSAWWATSTDTQYF
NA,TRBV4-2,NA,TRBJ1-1,TGTGCCAGCAGCCTAAAGACAGGCCTGAACACTGAAGCTTTCTTT,CASSLKTGLNTEAFF
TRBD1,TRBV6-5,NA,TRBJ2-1,TGTGCCAGCAAGGAAGGACAGGACTACAATGAGCAGTTCTTC,CASKEGQDYNEQFF
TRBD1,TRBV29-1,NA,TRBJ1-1,TGCAGCGTTTCGGAGAGACAGGGGGCGTCCACTGAAGCTTTCTTT,CSVSERQGASTEAFF